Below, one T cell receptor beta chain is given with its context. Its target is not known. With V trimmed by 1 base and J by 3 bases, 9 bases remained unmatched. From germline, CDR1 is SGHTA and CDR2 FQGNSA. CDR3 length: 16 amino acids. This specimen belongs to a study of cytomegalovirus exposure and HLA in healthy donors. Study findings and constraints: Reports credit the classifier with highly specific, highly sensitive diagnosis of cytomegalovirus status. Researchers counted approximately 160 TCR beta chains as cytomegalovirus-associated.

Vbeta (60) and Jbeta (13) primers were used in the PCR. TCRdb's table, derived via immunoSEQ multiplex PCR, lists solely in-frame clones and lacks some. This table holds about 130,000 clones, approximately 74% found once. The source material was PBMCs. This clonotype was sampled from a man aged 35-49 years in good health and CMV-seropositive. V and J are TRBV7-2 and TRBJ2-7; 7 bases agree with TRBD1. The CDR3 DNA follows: TGTGCCAGCAGCTTAGTAGGGGCAGGGGGTGTCTACGAGCAGTACTTC. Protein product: CASSLVGAGGVYEQYF.